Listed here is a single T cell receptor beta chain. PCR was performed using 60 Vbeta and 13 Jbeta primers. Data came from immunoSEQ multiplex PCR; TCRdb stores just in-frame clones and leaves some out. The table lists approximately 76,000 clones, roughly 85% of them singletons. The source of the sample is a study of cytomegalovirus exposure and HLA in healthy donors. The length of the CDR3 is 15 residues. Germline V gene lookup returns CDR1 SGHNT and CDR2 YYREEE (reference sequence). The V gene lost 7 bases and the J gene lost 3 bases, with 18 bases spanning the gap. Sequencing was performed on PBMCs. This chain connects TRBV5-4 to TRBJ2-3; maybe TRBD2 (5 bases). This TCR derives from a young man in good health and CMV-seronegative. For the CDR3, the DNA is TGTGCCAGCCACTATATGGGAGTGGAGACAGATACGCAGTATTTT. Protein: CASHYMGVETDTQYF.